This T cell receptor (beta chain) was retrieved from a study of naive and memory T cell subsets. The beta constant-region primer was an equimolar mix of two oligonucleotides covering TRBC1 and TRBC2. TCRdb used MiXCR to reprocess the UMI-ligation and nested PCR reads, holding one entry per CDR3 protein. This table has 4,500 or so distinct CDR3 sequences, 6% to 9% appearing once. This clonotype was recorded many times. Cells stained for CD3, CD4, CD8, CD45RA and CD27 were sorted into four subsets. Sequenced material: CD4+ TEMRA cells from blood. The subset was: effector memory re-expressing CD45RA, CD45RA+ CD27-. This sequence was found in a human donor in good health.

CDR3: CASSFQGSSGANVLTF. The CDR3, as DNA: TGCGCCAGCAGCTTTCAAGGTAGCTCTGGGGCCAACGTCCTGACTTTC. The chain uses TRBV5-1 and TRBJ2-6; unclear D gene. Per the germline V gene, CDR1 is SGHRS and CDR2 is YFSETQ. V lost 2 bases, J lost 0 bases, and 9 bases lay in between. The CDR3 consists of 16 residues.